The 16 T cell receptor beta chains below were found in one sample sequenced in a study of control samples from healthy donors and cancer patients. TCRdb's copy holds only in-frame clones and misses some; the assay was immunoSEQ multiplex PCR. The table includes roughly 52,000 clones, over 85% detected once. Source material: blood. These receptor sequences come from a man aged 25-40 years in good health.

A note on this clone: At one of its ends the junction is not consistent with the germline gene, which may arise from a read error. The rearrangement uses TRBV7-7 and TRBJ2-1; 8 nucleotides line up with TRBD2. From germline, CDR1 is SSHAT and CDR2 FNYEAQ (reference sequence). There are 13 residues in the CDR3. The CDR3, as DNA: TGTGCTAGCAGCCCTCCTAGCGGGAATGAGCAGTTCTTC. This sequence encodes CASSPPSGNEQFF.

The J gene is TRBJ2-1, the V gene TRBV6-5, with D perhaps matching TRBD2 (5 bases). From germline, CDR1 is MNHEY and CDR2 SVGAGI. CDR3 size: 15 residues. Trimming removed 2 bases from V and 0 bases from J, with 8 bases in between. The CDR3 nucleotides are TGTGCCAGCAGTTACGGCGGGTTCTCCTACAATGAGCAGTTCTTC. It specifies CASSYGGFSYNEQFF.

The chain joins TRBV28 to TRBJ2-1; D unclear. The germline V and J ends were trimmed by 5 bases and 4 bases, with 12 bases remaining between them. Germline V gene data show CDR1 as MDHEN and CDR2 as SYDVKM. The CDR3 is 14 residues long. The CDR3 loop is CASSPAGDYNEQFF. The CDR3, as DNA: TGTGCCAGCAGTCCCGCTGGGGATTACAATGAGCAGTTCTTC.

The rearrangement links TRBV29-1 to TRBJ1-1; D remains ambiguous. This CDR3 comprises 10 residues. Trimming pared 7 bases from V and 0 bases from J, leaving 3 bases between. The V gene's germline CDR1 is SQVTM and CDR2 ANQGSEA. CDR3 loop: CSAMNTEAFF. Here the CDR3 DNA reads TGCAGCGCAATGAACACTGAAGCTTTCTTT.

The chain links TRBV18 to TRBJ1-1; the match to TRBD1 covers 9 bases. The trim removed 6 bases at V and 1 base at J, leaving 9 bases unmatched. Germline CDR1 and CDR2: KGHSH and LQKENI. The CDR3 has 16 amino acids. This CDR3 reads CASSNKQGAGNTEAFF. The CDR3 DNA is TGTGCCAGCTCGAATAAACAGGGGGCCGGGAACACTGAAGCTTTCTTT.

The genes are TRBV6-6 and TRBJ2-1, with D possibly TRBD1 on 6 matching bases. V shed 6 bases and J shed 1 base, with 13 bases lying between them. CDR3 length: 15 amino acids. From germline, CDR1 is MNHNY and CDR2 SVGAGI (reference sequence). As DNA, the CDR3 is TGTGCCAGCAGCTCCAGACAGGTTTCCTACAATGAGCAGTTCTTC. This gives the protein CASSSRQVSYNEQFF.

J is TRBJ2-2 and V is TRBV19, with TRBD2 as a possible D gene (6 bases). V was clipped by 9 bases and J by 4 bases, with 15 bases between them. The germline V gene encodes CDR1 LNHDA and CDR2 SQIVND (reference sequence). There are 14 residues in the CDR3. The CDR3, as DNA: TGTGCCAGCCGTGGAGGGCCGTCCACCGGGGAGCTGTTTTTT. Encoded protein: CASRGGPSTGELFF.

V is TRBV28 and J is TRBJ2-2, with D uncertain. CDR3 size: 16 residues. Looked up from germline, CDR1 is MDHEN and CDR2 is SYDVKM. Deletions cut 3 bases from V and 1 base from J, with 12 bases between. CDR3 DNA sequence: TGTGCCAGCAGTTTGGAGCCTCGGGTGAACACCGGGGAGCTGTTTTTT. This encodes CASSLEPRVNTGELFF. Supplemented by reference TRBV28 and TRBJ2-2, the full variable domain reads DVKVTQSSRYLVKRTGEKVFLECVQDMDHENMFWYRQDPGLGLRLIYFSYDVKMKEKGDIPEGYSVSREKKERFSLILESASTNQTSMYLCASSLEPRVNTGELFFGEGSRLTVL.

The V gene is TRBV6-5, the J gene TRBJ1-6, with a tentative D call TRBD1 (6 bases). The CDR3 loop spans 15 amino acids. CDR1 and CDR2 from the germline V gene are MNHEY and SVGAGI. Trimming stripped 1 base from V and 7 bases from J, with 11 bases between. CDR3 sequence (DNA): TGTGCCAGCAGTTACTGGAACAGGGAGAATTCACCCCTCCACTTT. It encodes CASSYWNRENSPLHF.

V is TRBV6-4 and J is TRBJ2-1, with 7 nucleotides matching TRBD2. After removal of 5 bases from V and 2 bases from J, the junction contained 6 bases not matched to a gene. The V gene's germline CDR1 is MRHNA and CDR2 SNTAGT. The CDR3 has 15 amino acids. The CDR3 DNA reads TGTGCCAGCAGTCCCGGGGAGGGAGCCTACAATGAGCAGTTCTTC. Translated, it gives CASSPGEGAYNEQFF.

Only a few counts were recorded for this clone. The V call is TRBV12-1, the J call TRBJ2-1; TRBD2 reflects the table's D call only, with no check against the DNA. TRBV12-1 constitutes a pseudogene. The CDR3 runs 16 residues. The CDR3: CASSFTSRRAHNEQFF. CDR3 nucleotide sequence: TGTGCCAGCAGCTTTACCTCGCGGAGGGCCCACAATGAGCAGTTCTTC.

The rearrangement uses TRBV2 and TRBJ1-1; D gene ambiguous. Germline V lookup: CDR1 SNHLY, CDR2 FYNNEI. Trimming stripped 4 bases from V and 7 bases from J, with 10 bases between. The CDR3 is 12 amino acids. The CDR3 protein is CASSGDRLEAFF. The DNA for the CDR3 is TGTGCCAGCAGTGGCGATAGACTTGAAGCTTTCTTT.

CDR3 in amino acids: CASSPYGYEQFF. CDR3 nucleotides: TGTGCCAGCAGTCCCTATGGCTATGAGCAGTTCTTC. This chain joins TRBV28 and TRBJ2-1; unclear D gene. Germline V gene sequence: CDR1 MDHEN, CDR2 SYDVKM. The CDR3 spans 12 residues. V lost 5 bases, J lost 8 bases, and 10 bases lay in between. The whole variable domain, remainder taken from reference TRBV28 and TRBJ2-1, is DVKVTQSSRYLVKRTGEKVFLECVQDMDHENMFWYRQDPGLGLRLIYFSYDVKMKEKGDIPEGYSVSREKKERFSLILESASTNQTSMYLCASSPYGYEQFFGPGTRLTVL.

This chain joins TRBV19 and TRBJ1-5; tentative D call: TRBD1 (6 bases). This CDR3 is built from 14 residues. Germline assignment: CDR1 LNHDA and CDR2 SQIVND (reference sequence). The ends were cut back, 3 bases at V and 7 bases at J, with 13 bases in the middle. In DNA form, the CDR3 reads TGTGCCAGTAGTATGGTGGCAGGGGTACAGCCCCAGCATTTT. It codes for CASSMVAGVQPQHF.

This chain connects TRBV4-3 to TRBJ2-3; possible D gene TRBD2, 6 bases. Trimming removed 2 bases at V and 5 bases at J, with 20 bases between. The germline gives CDR1 LGHNA, CDR2 YSLEER. There are 17 residues in the CDR3. DNA for the CDR3: TGCGCCAGCAGCCAATTCGGGGCTAGCGACATGTTAGATACGCAGTATTTT. It codes for CASSQFGASDMLDTQYF.

This chain links TRBV12-5 with TRBJ2-7; D ambiguous. Germline CDR1 reads LGHNT; CDR2 reads FRNRAP. The CDR3 contains 12 residues. V was trimmed by 1 base and J by 3 bases, leaving 4 bases between them. The CDR3 bases are TGTGCTAGTGGTTTGGCGAGCTACGAGCAGTACTTC. Amino acids: CASGLASYEQYF.